This is a list of T cell receptor beta chains from one sample in a study of blood T cell repertoires in COVID-19. Clones were sequenced by immunoSEQ multiplex PCR, and TCRdb holds only the in-frame ones, with some missing. The repertoire holds about 250,000 clones, with 88% as singletons. The source material was peripheral blood. All receptors derive from an elderly man with acute or convalescent COVID-19. CDR3s include the opening cysteine and the closing phenylalanine or tryptophan. The D gene is left open where the match is weak. Size is omitted from some rows. Given values are once, few, many or a class for expanded clones.

>-|TRBJ1-5|-|TRBV7-8
CASSTLTGDQPQHF
TGTGCCAGCAGTACTTTAACCGGGGATCAGCCCCAGCATTTT
>TRBD2|TRBJ2-3|once|TRBV19
CASSIVGTSATDTQYF
TGTGCCAGTAGTATAGTAGGGACTAGCGCCACAGATACGCAGTATTTT
>TRBD1|TRBJ2-7|-|TRBV7-2
CASSAGTGGPYEQYF
TGTGCCAGCAGCGCGGGGACAGGGGGGCCCTACGAGCAGTACTTC
>TRBD1|TRBJ1-3|-|TRBV29-1
CSVGTVSGNTIYF
TGCAGCGTCGGGACAGTCTCTGGAAACACCATATATTTT
>-|TRBJ1-2|-|TRBV6-5
CASTPSGRHYGYTF
TGTGCCAGCACCCCATCCGGGAGACACTATGGCTACACCTTC
>TRBD1|TRBJ2-7|-|TRBV19
CASKDRGSYEQYF
TGTGCCAGTAAAGACAGGGGTTCCTACGAGCAGTACTTC
>-|TRBJ2-3|-|TRBV7-2
CASNLGVSFTDTQYF
TGTGCCAGCAACCTAGGGGTATCCTTCACAGATACGCAGTATTTT
>-|TRBJ2-2|-|TRBV19
CAIKTGANTGELFF
TGTGCCATTAAGACAGGAGCTAACACCGGGGAGCTGTTTTTT
>-|TRBJ1-4|-|TRBV15
CATSRNADGEKLFF
TGTGCCACCAGCAGAAATGCAGACGGGGAAAAACTGTTTTTT
>TRBD1|TRBJ1-1|-|TRBV2
CASSGTGDLTTEAFF
TGTGCCAGCAGCGGGACAGGGGATCTGACCACTGAAGCTTTCTTT
>TRBD1|TRBJ2-1|-|TRBV15
CATSRDRQGYNEQFF
TGTGCCACCAGCAGAGATCGACAGGGCTACAATGAGCAGTTCTTC
>-|TRBJ2-3|-|TRBV18
CASSPSSRGTDTQYF
TGTGCCAGCTCACCCTCATCACGGGGGACAGATACGCAGTATTTT
>-|TRBJ2-6|-|TRBV14
CASSQGYAVLGANVLTF
TGTGCCAGCAGCCAAGGTTATGCGGTGCTAGGGGCCAACGTCCTGACTTTC
>TRBD2|TRBJ2-7|-|TRBV6-5
CASRVAGGPNEQYF
TGTGCCAGCAGGGTAGCGGGAGGGCCTAACGAGCAGTACTTC
>TRBD1|TRBJ1-3|once|TRBV10-1
CASSEQTGENTIYF
TGCGCCAGCAGTGAGCAGACAGGGGAAAACACCATATATTTT
>TRBD2|TRBJ2-3|-|TRBV7-3
CASSPYRVAGGTDTQYF
TGTGCCAGCAGCCCGTATAGGGTAGCGGGCGGCACAGATACGCAGTATTTT
>TRBD1|TRBJ1-3|once|TRBV15
CATSGGTGIISGNTIYF
TGTGCCACCAGCGGCGGGACAGGAATTATTTCTGGAAACACCATATATTTT
>-|TRBJ1-1|once|TRBV3-1/TRBV3-2
CASSLQGPHTEAFF
TGTGCCAGCAGCCTGCAGGGGCCACACACTGAAGCTTTCTTT
>TRBD2|TRBJ2-7|-|TRBV6-2/TRBV6-3
CASSTSDRSYEQYF
TGTGCCAGCAGCACTAGCGATAGATCCTACGAGCAGTACTTC
>TRBD1|TRBJ1-3|-|TRBV15
CATSRGQGQNTIYF
TGTGCCACCAGCAGGGGACAGGGCCAAAACACCATATATTTT
>-|TRBJ1-2|-|TRBV19
CASHRGYGYTF
TGTGCCTCCCACCGGGGCTATGGCTACACCTTC
>TRBD1|TRBJ1-2|few|TRBV3-1/TRBV3-2
CASSQVQGMYGYTF
TGTGCCAGCAGCCAAGTACAGGGGATGTACGGCTACACCTTC
>-|TRBJ2-5|-|TRBV3-1/TRBV3-2
CASSLRGKETQYF
TGTGCCAGCAGCCTTAGGGGGAAAGAGACCCAGTACTTC